The rows below give T cell receptor beta chains drawn from one sample of a study of cytomegalovirus exposure and HLA in healthy donors. This table comes from immunoSEQ multiplex PCR, and its TCRdb copy is limited to in-frame clones, with some not included. The table records approximately 190,000 clones, about 90% of them present only once. The sample taken for sequencing was PBMCs. Receptors originate from a man aged 25-40 years in good health and CMV-seronegative. CDR3s include the opening cysteine and the closing phenylalanine or tryptophan. A D gene is named only where the DNA matches it firmly. For some rows the clone size is stated as once, few or many, or as a class when expanded; others skip it.

J | V | size | D | CDR3 | DNA
TRBJ1-5 | TRBV2 | - | - | CASMLSIAGNQPQHF | TGTGCCAGCATGTTGAGTATAGCGGGCAATCAGCCCCAGCATTTT
TRBJ2-7 | TRBV6-5 | - | - | CASSYRFGGYEQYF | TGTGCCAGCAGTTACCGATTCGGGGGTTACGAGCAGTACTTC
TRBJ1-5 | TRBV7-2 | - | - | CASSLEGYSNQPQHF | TGTGCCAGCAGCTTAGAGGGGTATAGCAATCAGCCCCAGCATTTT
TRBJ1-1 | TRBV28 | once | TRBD1 | CASSLVDRVTEAFF | TGTGCCAGCAGTTTAGTCGACAGGGTCACTGAAGCTTTCTTT
TRBJ1-1 | TRBV28 | - | - | CASSGRAPWYTEAFF | TGTGCCAGCAGTGGGCGGGCGCCTTGGTATACTGAAGCTTTCTTT
TRBJ2-1 | TRBV6-4 | - | - | CASSSFGGPYNEQFF | TGTGCCAGCAGTTCCTTCGGCGGCCCCTACAATGAGCAGTTCTTC
TRBJ2-3 | TRBV28 | - | - | CASKGGALYTDTQYF | TGTGCCAGCAAGGGCGGGGCTTTATACACAGATACGCAGTATTTT
TRBJ2-7 | TRBV15 | - | TRBD1 | CATSRRGWDRVYEQYF | TGTGCCACCAGCAGGAGAGGGTGGGACAGGGTATACGAGCAGTACTTC
TRBJ2-7 | TRBV5-1 | - | TRBD2 | CASTSSQVSSGSNKQYF | TGCGCCAGCACCTCTTCCCAAGTGTCTAGCGGGAGTAACAAGCAGTACTTC
TRBJ1-1 | TRBV27 | - | - | CASTKQGNTEAFF | TGTGCCAGCACCAAACAGGGGAACACTGAAGCTTTCTTT
TRBJ1-1 | TRBV5-1 | few | - | CASNRDMNTEAFF | TGCGCCAGCAACCGGGACATGAACACTGAAGCTTTCTTT
TRBJ1-2 | TRBV29-1 | - | - | CSVEGRNYGYTF | TGCAGCGTTGAAGGGAGAAACTATGGCTACACCTTC
TRBJ1-1 | TRBV30 | few | TRBD1 | CAWIVQGKNTEAFF | TGTGCCTGGATAGTACAGGGGAAAAACACTGAAGCTTTCTTT
TRBJ2-2 | TRBV5-4 | - | TRBD2 | CASSPGTSGGKPPNTGELFF | TGTGCCAGCAGCCCAGGGACTAGCGGGGGTAAACCTCCGAACACCGGGGAGCTGTTTTTT
TRBJ2-2 | TRBV5-4 | - | - | CASSPFAGELFF | TGTGCCAGCAGCCCCTTTGCCGGGGAGCTGTTTTTT
TRBJ1-2 | TRBV4-2 | - | TRBD1 | CASRPTPGQNYGYTF | TGTGCCAGCAGACCGACCCCGGGACAGAACTATGGCTACACCTTC
TRBJ2-5 | TRBV11-2 | - | TRBD1 | CASSSPFRGRDGWTQYF | TGTGCCAGCAGCTCCCCCTTCAGGGGGCGCGATGGTTGGACCCAGTACTTC
TRBJ1-5 | TRBV18 | - | TRBD1 | CASSPGQAVGQPQHF | TGTGCCAGCTCGCCTGGACAGGCGGTTGGTCAGCCCCAGCATTTT
TRBJ1-2 | TRBV4-1 | - | TRBD1 | CASSQGWARGLKGYTF | TGCGCCAGCAGCCAAGGCTGGGCCAGGGGGTTAAAAGGCTACACCTTC
TRBJ2-3 | TRBV5-1 | - | - | CASSSGDTDTQYF | TGCGCCAGCAGTTCCGGGGACACAGATACGCAGTATTTT
TRBJ2-3 | TRBV19 | - | TRBD2 | CASSISGLAGRTDTQYF | TGTGCCAGTAGTATATCCGGGCTAGCGGGGCGCACAGATACGCAGTATTTT
TRBJ2-3 | TRBV10-3 | - | - | CAISDTAGPATDTQYF | TGTGCCATCAGTGATACGGCGGGGCCTGCCACAGATACGCAGTATTTT
TRBJ1-4 | TRBV7-6 | - | TRBD1 | CASSGGQVIGNEKLFF | TGTGCCAGCAGCGGGGGACAGGTTATCGGTAATGAAAAACTGTTTTTT
TRBJ2-1 | TRBV11-3 | - | TRBD2 | CASSVAPTSGNEQFF | TGTGCCAGCAGCGTGGCCCCGACTAGCGGCAATGAGCAGTTCTTC
TRBJ2-1 | TRBV18 | few | - | CASSPSLAQSSYNEQFF | TGTGCCAGCTCCCCCTCCCTAGCGCAGAGCTCCTACAATGAGCAGTTCTTC
TRBJ2-7 | TRBV5-6 | - | TRBD1 | CASSLTGQGRYEQYF | TGTGCCAGCAGCTTGACAGGACAGGGGAGGTACGAGCAGTACTTC
TRBJ1-1 | TRBV6-5 | - | - | CASSSVTEAFF | TGTGCCAGCAGTTCCGTCACTGAAGCTTTCTTT
TRBJ1-2 | TRBV2 | once | - | CASTPRQTYGYTF | TGTGCCAGCACTCCGCGACAAACCTATGGCTACACCTTC
TRBJ2-1 | TRBV28 | - | - | CASSGGVPYNEQFF | TGTGCCAGCAGTGGCGGGGTCCCCTACAATGAGCAGTTCTTC
TRBJ1-1 | TRBV6-1 | - | - | CASSVLGTPGAEAFF | TGTGCCAGCAGTGTTCTCGGGACACCAGGGGCTGAAGCTTTCTTT
TRBJ1-1 | TRBV20-1 | - | - | CSAIRSHEAFF | TGCAGTGCTATTCGATCACATGAAGCTTTCTTT
TRBJ2-7 | TRBV6-5 | - | - | CASSRDTSYEQYF | TGTGCCAGCAGTCGGGACACCTCCTACGAGCAGTACTTC